This T cell receptor beta chain derives from a study of T-cell memory formation after mild COVID-19. Overall study context: The TCR clusters were mostly specific to one donor.

In this sample, this clonotype turned up a few times. The antigen remains unidentified. Study-wide findings and caveats: The appearance of some responding clones in pre-infection memory suggested that cross-reactive memory joined. Clones contracting across day 15 to 85 had a balanced CD4/CD8 profile; later expanding clones leaned CD4+. CD4+ contracting clones were found mainly in CM and EM, and CD8+ ones in EMRA.

MiXCR, run by TCRdb on the 5' RACE reads, gives a single entry per CDR3 protein. Of about 600,000 distinct CDR3 sequences in the sample, approximately 21% were seen once. The receptor comes from an adult woman who had mild COVID-19 (a few samples of this study predate the infection). Cell type and time point are not known. The sequencing input was PBMCs or a T cell subset sorted from them (not recorded which).

The CDR3 region is CASSPGTLVNQPQHF. DNA of the CDR3: TGTGCCAGCAGCCCCGGGACGCTTGTCAATCAGCCCCAGCATTTT. The genes are TRBV6-1 and TRBJ1-5, with D tentatively TRBD1 (5 bases). Germline assignment: CDR1 MNHNS and CDR2 SASEGT. CDR3 size: 15 residues. Between the trimmed V and J ends, which lost 6 bases and 3 bases, there was a span of 15 bases.